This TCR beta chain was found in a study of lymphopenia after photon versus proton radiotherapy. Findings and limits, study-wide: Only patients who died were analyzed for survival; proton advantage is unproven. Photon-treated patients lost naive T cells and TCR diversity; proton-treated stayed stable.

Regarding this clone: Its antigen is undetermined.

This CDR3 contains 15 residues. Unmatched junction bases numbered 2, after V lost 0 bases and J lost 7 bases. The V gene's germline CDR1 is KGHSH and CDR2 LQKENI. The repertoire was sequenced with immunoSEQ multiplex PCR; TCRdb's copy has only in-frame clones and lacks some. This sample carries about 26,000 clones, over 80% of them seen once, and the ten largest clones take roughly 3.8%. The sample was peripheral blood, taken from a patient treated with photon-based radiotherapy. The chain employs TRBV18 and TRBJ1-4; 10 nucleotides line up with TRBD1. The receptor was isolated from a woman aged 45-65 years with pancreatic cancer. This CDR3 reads CASSPPGQGREKLFF. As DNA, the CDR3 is TGTGCCAGCTCACCACCGGGACAGGGGCGTGAAAAACTGTTTTTT.